This TCR beta chain was obtained from a study of OX40 agonist ivuxolimab in advanced cancers. The wider study: As their treatment, patients were administered ivuxolimab, an agonistic anti-OX40 (CD134) antibody.

This clone was recorded a few times. The CDR3 sequence is 11 residues long. Germline CDR1 and CDR2: SEHNR and FQNEAQ (reference sequence). V gave up 1 base and J gave up 10 bases, with 7 bases separating them. Profiling relied on immunoSEQ multiplex PCR, and the TCRdb table lists in-frame clones only, not all of them. The profile covers over 55,000 clones, with 84% appearing a single time and around 0.78% taken by the ten largest. The rearrangement joins TRBV7-9 to TRBJ1-1; no definite D call. Sequenced material: CD4+ or CD8+ T cells sorted from blood, taken in a trial of the OX40 agonist ivuxolimab. This sequence originates from an adult with an advanced solid tumor such as melanoma, head and neck, liver or kidney cancer. CDR3 residues: CASSLVLVAFF. DNA for the CDR3: TGTGCCAGCAGCTTAGTTTTAGTAGCTTTCTTT.